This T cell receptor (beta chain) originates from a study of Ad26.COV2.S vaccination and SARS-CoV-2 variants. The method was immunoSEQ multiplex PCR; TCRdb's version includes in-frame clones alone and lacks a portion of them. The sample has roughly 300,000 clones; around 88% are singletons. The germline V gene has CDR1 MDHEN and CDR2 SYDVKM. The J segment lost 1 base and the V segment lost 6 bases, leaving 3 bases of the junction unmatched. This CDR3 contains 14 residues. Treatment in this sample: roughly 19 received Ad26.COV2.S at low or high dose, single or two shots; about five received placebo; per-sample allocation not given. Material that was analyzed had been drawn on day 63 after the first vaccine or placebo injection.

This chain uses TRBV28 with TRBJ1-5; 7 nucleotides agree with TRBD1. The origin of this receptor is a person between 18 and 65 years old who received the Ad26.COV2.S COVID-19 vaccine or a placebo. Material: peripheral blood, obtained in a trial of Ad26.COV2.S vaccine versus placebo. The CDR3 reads CASRSQGSNQPQHF. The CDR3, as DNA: TGTGCCAGCAGGTCACAGGGGAGCAATCAGCCCCAGCATTTT. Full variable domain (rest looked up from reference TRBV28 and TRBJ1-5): DVKVTQSSRYLVKRTGEKVFLECVQDMDHENMFWYRQDPGLGLRLIYFSYDVKMKEKGDIPEGYSVSREKKERFSLILESASTNQTSMYLCASRSQGSNQPQHFGDGTRLSIL.